The T cell receptor (beta chain) under discussion was sequenced for a study of blood T cell repertoires in COVID-19. The germline V gene encodes CDR1 SGHNT and CDR2 YENEEA. Trimming took 10 bases from V and 1 from J; bases not matched to a gene: 10. The CDR3 consists of 15 residues. Original processing notes: Amplification from reference gene primers served as the basis for estimated nucleated cell counts. Using immunoSEQ multiplex PCR, the repertoire was profiled, and TCRdb retains in-frame clones only, with some absent. V, J and clone size were drawn from that table, and D and trimming were deduced from the DNA. This sample has 40,000 to 50,000 clones, with 85% found just once.

This TCR was recovered from a man between 50 and 59 years old with active COVID-19. What was sequenced was peripheral blood. The rearrangement links TRBV11-3 to TRBJ2-7; 10 bases fit TRBD2. The CDR3 DNA reads as TGTGCCACCGCAATAGCGGGAGGCTCGTCCTACGAGCAGTACTTC. Translating gives CATAIAGGSSYEQYF.